This T cell receptor (beta chain) originates from a study of blood T cell repertoires in COVID-19. The assay was immunoSEQ multiplex PCR, and TCRdb's table has in-frame clones only and misses some. The sample has 30,000 to 40,000 clones; around four fifths are singletons. The V end was cut by 8 bases, the J end by 6 bases, with 14 bases between. The CDR3 is made up of 13 amino acids. The germline V gene has CDR1 SNHLY and CDR2 FYNNEI. The J gene is TRBJ1-5, the V gene TRBV2, with no clear D. Material: peripheral blood. The source of this sequence is a man between 60 and 70 years old with COVID-19, enrolled during active disease. The CDR3 region has the DNA TGTGCCAGCGGAAAGGCTTCAGGTCAGCCCCAGCATTTT. This codes for CASGKASGQPQHF.